The 7 T cell receptor beta chains below all came from one sample that was sequenced in a study of siplizumab effects on memory and regulatory T cells (dated by TCRdb to about 2019). The library was generated by the immunoSEQ multiplex PCR assay. TCRdb stores this immuneACCESS table with in-frame sequences only. Part of the clones is absent; in the studies checked, under half of the shortfall reflects unresolved V genes, and no reason is known for the rest. The table for this sample lists around 100,000 clones; 94% of them were counted only once. The ten largest clones represent roughly 0.61% of the sample. The sequenced material came from Tregs sorted from blood. Source of these receptors: a human donor in good health.

V usage is TRBV5-1 and J usage is TRBJ2-2; D might be TRBD1 (6 bases). Germline V gene sequence: CDR1 SGHRS, CDR2 YFSETQ. The V end was cut by 2 bases, the J end by 6 bases, with 17 bases between. The CDR3 is made up of 16 amino acids. The CDR3 here is CASSLFTGTLAGELFF. In DNA form, the CDR3 reads TGCGCCAGCAGCTTATTTACCGGGACATTGGCCGGGGAGCTGTTTTTT. Full variable domain (missing parts from reference TRBV5-1 and TRBJ2-2): KAGVTQTPRYLIKTRGQQVTLSCSPISGHRSVSWYQQTPGQGLQFLFEYFSETQRNKGNFPGRFSGRQFSNSRSEMNVSTLELGDSALYLCASSLFTGTLAGELFFGEGSRLTVL.

This clone was counted only a few times. The J gene is TRBJ1-2, the V gene TRBV5-1; tentatively, D is TRBD1 (5 bases). From germline, CDR1 is SGHRS and CDR2 YFSETQ. The CDR3 consists of 12 residues. The germline V and J ends were trimmed by 5 bases and 7 bases, with 12 bases remaining between them. The CDR3 bases are TGCGCCAGCAGTAGGTTGGGGCTTGGCTACACCTTC. Amino acids: CASSRLGLGYTF.

The CDR3 is CASSPTGFGELEQFF. The CDR3 DNA follows: TGTGCCAGCAGCCCCACAGGGTTTGGGGAGCTTGAGCAGTTCTTC. The chain recombines TRBV4-2 with TRBJ2-1, with D perhaps matching TRBD1 (6 bases). The CDR3 sequence is 15 residues long. The germline V gene has CDR1 LGHNA and CDR2 YNFKEQ. V dropped 4 bases and J dropped 9 bases, with 19 bases sitting between them.

The chain has TRBV20-1 and TRBJ1-5; no reliable D call. The CDR3 has 11 amino acids. Trimming stripped 3 bases from V and 5 bases from J, with 5 bases between. CDR1 is DFQATT, CDR2 SNEGSKA, per germline (reference sequence). The chain's CDR3 is CSASEDQPQHF. In DNA, the CDR3 is TGCAGTGCTAGCGAAGATCAGCCCCAGCATTTT.

This chain connects TRBV30 to TRBJ2-5; D is undetermined. V was cut by 0 bases and J by 3 bases, with 14 bases left in between. CDR1 is GTSNPN and CDR2 is SVGIG in the germline V gene (reference sequence). The CDR3 spans 15 residues. The CDR3 here is CAWSVPLDLKETQYF. DNA for the CDR3: TGTGCCTGGAGTGTACCGTTGGACCTCAAAGAGACCCAGTACTTC.

This chain links TRBV6-5 with TRBJ1-1; D is unresolved. CDR1 is MNHEY, CDR2 SVGAGI, per germline. Trimming took off 6 bases at V and 5 bases at J, with 10 bases between the two ends. This CDR3 is 12 amino acids long. CDR3 nucleotide sequence: TGTGCCAGCAGACCTCGGGGAACTGAAGCTTTCTTT. Translation: CASRPRGTEAFF.

This chain links TRBV28 with TRBJ1-3; D gene unclear. The CDR3 has 14 residues. Germline values: CDR1 MDHEN, CDR2 SYDVKM. Deletions cut 6 bases from V and 0 bases from J, with 9 bases between. The CDR3 coding sequence is TGTGCCAGCAGCGAACGACTCTCTGGAAACACCATATATTTT. This gives the protein CASSERLSGNTIYF. The full variable domain, completed using reference TRBV28 and TRBJ1-3, is DVKVTQSSRYLVKRTGEKVFLECVQDMDHENMFWYRQDPGLGLRLIYFSYDVKMKEKGDIPEGYSVSREKKERFSLILESASTNQTSMYLCASSERLSGNTIYFGEGSWLTVV.